This TCR beta chain appears in the sequencing data of a study of beta chain features in type 1 diabetes. A single heparinised blood sample, averaging around 0.11 L, was obtained per donor. Reverse transcription of all isolated RNA meant that expressed TCRB transcripts were sequenced. Data came from immunoSEQ multiplex PCR; TCRdb stores just in-frame clones and leaves some out. The data contain 60,000 or so clones, approximately 59% of them singletons. This clone has just a few counts. The sequence derives from a woman aged 18-30 years in good health. The material sequenced was Tregs from blood.

The CDR3 DNA is TGCGCCAGCAGCCAGACAGGGCGCGGTGGCTACACCTTC. This gives the protein CASSQTGRGGYTF. The chain recombines TRBV4-1 with TRBJ1-2; TRBD1 matches at 7 bases. This CDR3 contains 13 residues. The germline V gene encodes CDR1 MGHRA and CDR2 YSYEKL. V dropped 3 bases and J dropped 7; count of bases not matched to a gene: 5.